This T cell receptor beta chain was captured by sequencing in a study of glioma-infiltrating T cells listed by TCRdb under 2016. With regard to the full study: The study sequenced TCR alpha- and beta-chain repertoires from glioma tissue, from non-neoplastic brain tissue and from matched peripheral blood mononuclear cells. To gauge divergence between tissue and blood T-cell populations, every tissue-infiltrating repertoire was compared against the peripheral blood repertoire from the same patient. The paired cohort comprised three low-grade glioma patients, eight or nine primary glioblastoma patients and three non-glioma patients contributing non-neoplastic brain tissue. Broad study findings and their caveats: Group comparisons were based on small numbers of patients: three non-neoplastic, three low-grade glioma and 7 to 9 glioblastoma patients. VJ-independent divergence between tissue and blood was found to be below expectation in non-neoplastic patients but above expectation in all gliomas, particularly low-grade gliomas. Tissue and blood shared very few CDR3 sequences, a result attributed to high CDR3 diversity and limited sampling.

The germline V gene encodes CDR1 SNHLY and CDR2 FYNNEI. Inclusive of the bounding cysteine and phenylalanine, the CDR3 is 16 residues long. The DNA shown is the 48-base CDR3, in frame from base 1. Relative to germline, V is 3 bases shorter and J is 1 base shorter, with 15 bases between their ends. The iRepertoire nested amplicon-rescue multiplex PCR (arm-PCR) platform was used to amplify TCR alpha and beta CDR3 regions from RNA. For one-step reverse transcription and amplification, about 95-450 ng of tissue mRNA or PBMC total RNA was used as input. Following bead purification, Illumina adapters were added through a secondary multiplex PCR, and the libraries were then gel-purified between 200 and 400 bp. The libraries contained internal 6-nucleotide barcodes that were used for demultiplexing. Libraries were sequenced on an Illumina MiSeq with 2x220 or 2x250 nucleotide paired-end reads. On the study's bioinformatics: FLASH 1.2.11 was used to merge paired reads, and BWA-MEM then aligned the reads to the GRCh37 human genome before TRA and TRB reads were extracted. V and J assignment used an IMGT-derived reference of cassette sequences and CDR3 motifs that included pseudogenes. Reads were translated in three frames, and productive CDR3s were defined by a C…FGXG motif without stop codons. Unique combinations of V-J cassette pair and CDR3 amino acid sequence were defined as clonotypes. Hamming distance filtering was applied to reads, with thresholds set by the sequence error rate of each sample in mapped regions. The public reads were run again by TCRdb, first through fastp at Q25 and then through MiXCR, and only productive beta chains were kept. Identical CDR3 protein sequences are pooled into one entry, listed with their most common genes and DNA. These V and J calls are TCRdb output, not the study's own analysis. Within this sample are approximately 100,000 distinct CDR3 sequences, with around 25% of them counted one time only. The ten largest make up 35% of the sample.

This clonotype was recorded at least ten times. Its binding antigen is unknown. The input lacks base qualities; no much larger clone sits a single base away. This TCR came from a human donor with low-grade glioma or glioblastoma, undergoing nonglioma brain surgery, or in good health (not recorded which). The receptor chain draws on TRBV2 and TRBJ1-1; D gene: possibly TRBD1, on 5 matching bases. Sequenced material: glioma tissue, nonneoplastic brain tissue, or PBMCs (not recorded which). The CDR3 here reads CASSDKRQLWNTEAFF. The nucleotides read TGTGCCAGCAGTGATAAGCGACAGCTTTGGAACACTGAAGCTTTCTTT. Joined to the reference TRBV2 and TRBJ1-1 proteins, this CDR3 gives the full variable domain: EPEVTQTPSHQVTQMGQEVILRCVPISNHLYFYWYRQILGQKVEFLVSFYNNEISEKSEIFDDQFSVERPDGSNFTLKIRSTKLEDSAMYFCASSDKRQLWNTEAFFGQGTRLTVV.